This TCR beta chain was retrieved from a study of cytomegalovirus exposure and HLA in healthy donors. About the research overall: Previous work identified 90 million to 130 million unique TCR beta sequences from 150 million to 200 million T cells.

This clone was observed a few times. Germline values: CDR1 MDHEN, CDR2 SYDVKM. V lost 7 bases and J 4 bases, leaving 19 bases between the germline ends. The CDR3 is made up of 15 amino acids. The PCR had 60 Vbeta and 13 Jbeta primers. Method: immunoSEQ multiplex PCR; TCRdb's copy keeps in-frame clones and lacks some. The table records more than 80,000 clones, 71% of them present only once. The receptor was isolated from a female donor in good health and CMV-seronegative. Sequencing input: PBMCs. The J gene is TRBJ1-1, the V gene TRBV28; D may be TRBD1 (6 bases). The CDR3 sequence is CASTQAGAGTTEAFF. The CDR3 coding sequence is TGTGCCAGCACTCAAGCAGGGGCCGGGACCACTGAAGCTTTCTTT.